The present entry profiles one TCR beta chain with its context. The sample originates from a study of cytomegalovirus exposure and HLA in healthy donors. The PCR employed 60 Vbeta primers together with 13 Jbeta primers. Data came from immunoSEQ multiplex PCR; TCRdb stores just in-frame clones and leaves some out. The sample lists 110,000 or so clones; over 60% were seen once. CDR1 is MGHRA, CDR2 YSYEKL, per germline. This CDR3 has 16 amino acids. V was trimmed by 1 base and J by 0 bases, leaving 11 bases between them. V and J are TRBV4-1 and TRBJ2-3; unclear D gene. This TCR derives from a female donor in good health and CMV-seronegative. The material sequenced was PBMCs. The CDR3 reads CASSQGRGPSTDTQYF. The CDR3 DNA follows: TGCGCCAGCAGCCAAGGACGAGGCCCTAGCACAGATACGCAGTATTTT.